This TCR beta chain originates from a study of blood T cell repertoires in COVID-19. Study information: Samples came from the United States, Italy and Spain, spanning acute and convalescent COVID-19. From T cells, B-cell-depleted T cells, or PBMCs came the material, which was cDNA or gDNA.

As processed by the authors: Quantification of nucleated cells was approximated via reference gene primer amplification. Profiling relied on immunoSEQ multiplex PCR, and the TCRdb table lists in-frame clones only, not all of them. That table is the source of V, J and clone size, and D and trimming were worked out from the DNA. The sample yields about 200,000 clones, approximately 90% seen once. The CDR3 has 14 residues. V gave up 1 base and J gave up 5 bases, with 9 bases separating them. Per the germline V gene, CDR1 is SGHAT and CDR2 is FQNNGV. Seattle's cohort entered during active infection and was followed longitudinally.

Sequencing input: peripheral blood. The rearrangement uses TRBV11-2 and TRBJ2-1; D is possibly TRBD2 (6 bases). The sequence was collected from a woman aged 45-65 years with COVID-19, enrolled during active disease. CDR3 nucleotides: TGTGCCAGCAGCTTAGTGGCGGGGAACAATGAGCAGTTCTTC. Its protein is CASSLVAGNNEQFF.